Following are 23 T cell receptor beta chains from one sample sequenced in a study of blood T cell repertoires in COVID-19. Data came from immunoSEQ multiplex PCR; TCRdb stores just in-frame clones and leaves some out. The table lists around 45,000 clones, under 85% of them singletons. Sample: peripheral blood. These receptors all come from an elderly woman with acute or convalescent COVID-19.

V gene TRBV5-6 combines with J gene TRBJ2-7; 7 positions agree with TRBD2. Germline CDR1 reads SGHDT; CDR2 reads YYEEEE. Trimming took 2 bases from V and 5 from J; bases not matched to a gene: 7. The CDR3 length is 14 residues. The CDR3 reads CASSFGLGANEQYF. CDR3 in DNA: TGTGCCAGCAGCTTCGGACTAGGTGCAAACGAGCAGTACTTC.

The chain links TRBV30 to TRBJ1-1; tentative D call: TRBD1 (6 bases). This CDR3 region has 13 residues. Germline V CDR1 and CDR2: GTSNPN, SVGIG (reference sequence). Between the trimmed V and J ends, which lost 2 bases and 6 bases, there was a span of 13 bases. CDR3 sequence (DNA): TGTGCCTGGAGTTTTTGGGGGGGCTCTGAAGCTTTCTTT. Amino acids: CAWSFWGGSEAFF.

CDR3 bases: TGCGCCAGCAGTTACTTTGCTAGCACAGATACGCAGTATTTT. Translating it yields CASSYFASTDTQYF. The V gene is TRBV10-2, the J gene TRBJ2-3; D uncertain. CDR3 length: 14 residues. Trimming removed 5 bases at V and 0 bases at J, with 9 bases between. The germline gives CDR1 WSHSY, CDR2 SAAADI.

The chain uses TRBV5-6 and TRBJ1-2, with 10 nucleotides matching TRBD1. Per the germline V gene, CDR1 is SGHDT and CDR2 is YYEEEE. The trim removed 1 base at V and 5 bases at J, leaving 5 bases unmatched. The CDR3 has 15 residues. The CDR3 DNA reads TGTGCCAGCAGCTTGTGGGGGACAGGGGCTTATGGCTACACCTTC. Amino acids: CASSLWGTGAYGYTF. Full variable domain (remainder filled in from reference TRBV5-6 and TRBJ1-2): DAGVTQSPTHLIKTRGQQVTLRCSPKSGHDTVSWYQQALGQGPQFIFQYYEEEERQRGNFPDRFSGHQFPNYSSELNVNALLLGDSALYLCASSLWGTGAYGYTFGSGTRLTVV.

This CDR3 is CASKLGQYNSPLHF. CDR3 nucleotide sequence: TGTGCCAGCAAATTAGGACAGTATAATTCACCCCTCCACTTT. The chain joins TRBV28 to TRBJ1-6, with TRBD1 as a possible D gene (6 bases). V was cut by 7 bases and J by 4 bases, with 11 bases left in between. This CDR3 contains 14 residues. Germline CDR1 and CDR2: MDHEN and SYDVKM.

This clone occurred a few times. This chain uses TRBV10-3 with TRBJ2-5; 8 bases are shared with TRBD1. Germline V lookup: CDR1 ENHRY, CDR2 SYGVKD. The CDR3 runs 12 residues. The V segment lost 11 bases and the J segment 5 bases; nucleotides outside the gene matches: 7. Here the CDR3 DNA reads TGTGCCGTACAGGGGGACGGGGAGACCCAGTACTTC. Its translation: CAVQGDGETQYF.

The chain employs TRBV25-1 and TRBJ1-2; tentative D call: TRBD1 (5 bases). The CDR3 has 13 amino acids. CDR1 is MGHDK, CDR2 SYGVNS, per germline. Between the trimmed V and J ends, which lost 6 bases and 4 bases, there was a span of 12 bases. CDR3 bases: TGTGCCAGCAGCCAGGGTCTCTTCTATGGCTACACCTTC. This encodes CASSQGLFYGYTF.

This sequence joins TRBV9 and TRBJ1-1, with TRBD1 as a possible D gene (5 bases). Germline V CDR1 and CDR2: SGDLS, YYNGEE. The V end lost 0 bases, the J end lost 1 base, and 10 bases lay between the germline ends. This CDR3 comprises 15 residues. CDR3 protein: CASSVGLGPNTEAFF. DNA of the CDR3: TGTGCCAGCAGCGTAGGCCTGGGGCCGAACACTGAAGCTTTCTTT.

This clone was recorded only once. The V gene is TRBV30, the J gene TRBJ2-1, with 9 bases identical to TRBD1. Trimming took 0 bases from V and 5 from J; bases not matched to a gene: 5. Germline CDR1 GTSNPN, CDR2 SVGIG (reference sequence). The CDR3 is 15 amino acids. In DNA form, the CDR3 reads TGTGCCTGGAGTGTACGGGGGACAGGGAACAATGAGCAGTTCTTC. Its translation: CAWSVRGTGNNEQFF.

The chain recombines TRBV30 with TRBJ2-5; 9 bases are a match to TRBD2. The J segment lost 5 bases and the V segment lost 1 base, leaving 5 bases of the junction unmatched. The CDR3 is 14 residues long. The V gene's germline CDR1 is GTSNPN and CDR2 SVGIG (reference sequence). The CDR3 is CAWSGELAGETQYF. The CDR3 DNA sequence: TGTGCCTGGAGTGGTGAACTAGCGGGTGAGACCCAGTACTTC. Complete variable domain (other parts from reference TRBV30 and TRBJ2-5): SQTIHQWPATLVQPVGSPLSLECTVEGTSNPNLYWYRQAAGRGLQLLFYSVGIGQISSEVPQNLSASRPQDRQFILSSKKLLLSDSGFYLCAWSGELAGETQYFGPGTRLLVL.

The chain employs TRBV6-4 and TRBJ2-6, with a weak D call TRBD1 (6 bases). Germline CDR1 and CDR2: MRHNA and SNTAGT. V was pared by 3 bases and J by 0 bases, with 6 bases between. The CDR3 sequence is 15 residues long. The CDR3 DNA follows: TGTGCCAGCAGTGAACAGGGCTCTGGGGCCAACGTCCTGACTTTC. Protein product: CASSEQGSGANVLTF.

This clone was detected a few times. CDR3 in DNA: TGCGCCAGCAGCCCAACAGCGGGAGAGGGAGAGACCCAGTACTTC. It is translated as CASSPTAGEGETQYF. The chain has TRBV5-1 and TRBJ2-5, with TRBD2 matching over 8 bases. With V trimmed by 4 bases and J by 4 bases, 9 bases remained unmatched. In germline, CDR1 is SGHRS, CDR2 YFSETQ. The CDR3 has 15 amino acids.

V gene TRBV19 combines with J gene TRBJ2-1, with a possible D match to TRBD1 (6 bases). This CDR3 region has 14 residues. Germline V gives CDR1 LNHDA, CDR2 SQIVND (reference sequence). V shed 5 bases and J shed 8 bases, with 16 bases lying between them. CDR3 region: CASSSGVRVDEQFF. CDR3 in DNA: TGTGCCAGTAGTTCAGGGGTTCGTGTAGATGAGCAGTTCTTC.

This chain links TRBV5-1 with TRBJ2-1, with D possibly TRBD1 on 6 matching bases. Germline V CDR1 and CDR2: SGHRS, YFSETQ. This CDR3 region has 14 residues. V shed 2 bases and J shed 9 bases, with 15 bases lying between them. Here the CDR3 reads CASSFYTRGAEQFF. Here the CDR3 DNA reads TGCGCCAGCAGCTTCTACACCAGGGGCGCTGAGCAGTTCTTC. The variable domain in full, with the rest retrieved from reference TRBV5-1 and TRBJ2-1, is KAGVTQTPRYLIKTRGQQVTLSCSPISGHRSVSWYQQTPGQGLQFLFEYFSETQRNKGNFPGRFSGRQFSNSRSEMNVSTLELGDSALYLCASSFYTRGAEQFFGPGTRLTVL.

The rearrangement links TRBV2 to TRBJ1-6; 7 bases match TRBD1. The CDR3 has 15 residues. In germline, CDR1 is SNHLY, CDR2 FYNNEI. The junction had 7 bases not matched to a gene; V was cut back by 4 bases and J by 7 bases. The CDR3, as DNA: TGTGCCAGCAGTGGGGGGGACAGAGGAAATTCACCCCTCCACTTT. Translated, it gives CASSGGDRGNSPLHF.

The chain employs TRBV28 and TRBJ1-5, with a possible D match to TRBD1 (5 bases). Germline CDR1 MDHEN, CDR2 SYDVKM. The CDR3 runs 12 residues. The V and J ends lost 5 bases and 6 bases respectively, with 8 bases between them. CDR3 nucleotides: TGTGCCAGCAGTATGGGGGGTCAGCCCCAGCATTTT. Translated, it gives CASSMGGQPQHF.

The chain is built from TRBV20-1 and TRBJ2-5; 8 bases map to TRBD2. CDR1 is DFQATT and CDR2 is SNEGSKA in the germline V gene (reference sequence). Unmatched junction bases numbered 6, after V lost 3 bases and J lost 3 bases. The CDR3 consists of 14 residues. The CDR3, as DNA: TGCAGTGCTAGTATTGGACTAGCTGAAGAGACCCAGTACTTC. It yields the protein CSASIGLAEETQYF.

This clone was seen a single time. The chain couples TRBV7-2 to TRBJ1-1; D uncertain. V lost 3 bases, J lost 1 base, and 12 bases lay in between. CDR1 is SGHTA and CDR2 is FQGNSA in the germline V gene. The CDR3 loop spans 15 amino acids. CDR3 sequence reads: CASSFKEARNTEAFF. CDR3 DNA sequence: TGTGCCAGCAGCTTTAAGGAGGCTCGGAACACTGAAGCTTTCTTT.

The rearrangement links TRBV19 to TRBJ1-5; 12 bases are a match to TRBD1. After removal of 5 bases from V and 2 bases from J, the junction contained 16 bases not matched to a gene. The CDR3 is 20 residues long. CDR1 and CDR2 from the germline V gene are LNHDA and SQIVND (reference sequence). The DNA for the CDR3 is TGTGCCAGTAGTTTCCCCGGGACAGGGGGCTATGTGGGGGGCAATCAGCCCCAGCATTTT. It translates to CASSFPGTGGYVGGNQPQHF.

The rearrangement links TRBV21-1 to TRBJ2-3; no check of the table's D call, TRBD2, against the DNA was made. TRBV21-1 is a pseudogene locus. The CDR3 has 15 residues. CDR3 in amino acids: CASTCPGLLTDTQYF. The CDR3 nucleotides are TGTGCCAGCACCTGCCCGGGACTCCTCACAGATACGCAGTATTTT.

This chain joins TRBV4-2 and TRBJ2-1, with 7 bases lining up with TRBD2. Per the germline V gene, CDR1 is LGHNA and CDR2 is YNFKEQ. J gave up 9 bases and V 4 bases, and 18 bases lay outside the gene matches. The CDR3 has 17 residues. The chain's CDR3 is CASSPRPAPAGVGEQFF. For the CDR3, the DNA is TGTGCCAGCAGCCCGCGGCCTGCTCCTGCGGGAGTGGGTGAGCAGTTCTTC.

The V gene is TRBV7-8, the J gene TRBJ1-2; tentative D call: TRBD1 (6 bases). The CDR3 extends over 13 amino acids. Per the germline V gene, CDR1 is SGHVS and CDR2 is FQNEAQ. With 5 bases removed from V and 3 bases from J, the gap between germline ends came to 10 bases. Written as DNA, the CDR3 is TGTGCCAGCAGCAACTCAGGGGACTATGGCTACACCTTC. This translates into CASSNSGDYGYTF. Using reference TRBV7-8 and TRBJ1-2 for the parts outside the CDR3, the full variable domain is GAGVSQSPRYKVAKRGQDVALRCDPISGHVSLFWYQQALGQGPEFLTYFQNEAQLDKSGLPSDRFFAERPEGSVSTLKIQRTQQEDSAVYLCASSNSGDYGYTFGSGTRLTVV.

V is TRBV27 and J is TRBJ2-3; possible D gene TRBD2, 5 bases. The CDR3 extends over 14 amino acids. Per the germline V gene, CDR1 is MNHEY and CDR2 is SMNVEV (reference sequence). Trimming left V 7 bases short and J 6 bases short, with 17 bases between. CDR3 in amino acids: CASNSAGDGDTQYF. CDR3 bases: TGTGCCAGCAACTCCGCCGGGGATGGGGATACGCAGTATTTT.